The 23 T cell receptor beta chains listed next were all sequenced from one sample in a study of blood T cell repertoires in COVID-19. The assay was immunoSEQ multiplex PCR, and TCRdb's table has in-frame clones only and misses some. Altogether about 110,000 clones are present, roughly four fifths being singletons, with the ten largest covering more than 5.5%. Sequenced sample: peripheral blood. The receptors were sampled from an elderly man with COVID-19, enrolled during active disease.

The genes are TRBV29-1 and TRBJ2-5; D is possibly TRBD2 (5 bases). This CDR3 is built from 13 residues. CDR1 SQVTM and CDR2 ANQGSEA come from the germline V gene. V was shortened by 6 bases and J by 4 bases, with 15 bases between the two germline ends. CDR3 protein: CSVGVGSGETQYF. As DNA, the CDR3 is TGCAGCGTCGGGGTGGGATCTGGAGAGACCCAGTACTTC.

The chain recombines TRBV7-9 with TRBJ1-2; perhaps TRBD1 as D (5 bases). This CDR3 has 13 residues. From germline, CDR1 is SEHNR and CDR2 FQNEAQ (reference sequence). The germline V and J ends were trimmed by 5 bases and 8 bases, with 15 bases remaining between them. This chain's CDR3 is CASSGRVSGGYTF. The CDR3 nucleotides are TGTGCCAGCAGCGGCAGGGTTTCAGGCGGCTACACCTTC.

The chain combines TRBV7-9 with TRBJ2-3; 10 positions match TRBD2. Germline V gene sequence: CDR1 SEHNR, CDR2 FQNEAQ (reference sequence). The trim removed 5 bases at V and 4 bases at J, leaving 12 bases unmatched. This CDR3 comprises 17 residues. The CDR3 loop is CASSGSGSGRRADTQYF. The CDR3 DNA is TGTGCCAGCAGCGGTAGTGGTAGCGGGAGGAGGGCAGATACGCAGTATTTT.

Only a few counts were recorded for this clone. This chain connects TRBV6-2 or TRBV6-3 to TRBJ2-2; 9 nucleotides align to TRBD2. The CDR3 extends over 16 amino acids. CDR1 is MNHEY and CDR2 is SVGEGT in the germline V gene. V lost 3 bases and J lost 5; bases outside the gene matches: 7. CDR3 residues: CASSYRTSVGTGELFF. The DNA for the CDR3 is TGTGCCAGCAGTTATAGGACTAGCGTCGGAACCGGGGAGCTGTTTTTT.

As DNA, the CDR3 is TGTGCCAGCAGCAAAATGCAGGGTCCCTACAATGAGCAGTTCTTC. It translates to CASSKMQGPYNEQFF. The V gene is TRBV21-1, the J gene TRBJ2-1; TRBD1 was called by the table and not checked on the DNA. TRBV21-1 has pseudogene status. The CDR3 spans 15 residues.

This chain links TRBV18 with TRBJ2-3; D not resolved. This CDR3 has 13 residues. CDR1 is KGHSH, CDR2 LQKENI, per germline. Between the trimmed V and J ends, which lost 0 bases and 2 bases, there was a span of 3 bases. The CDR3 spells CASSPPLTDTQYF. Written as DNA, the CDR3 is TGTGCCAGCTCACCACCACTCACAGATACGCAGTATTTT.

The chain carries TRBV7-9 and TRBJ2-7; 11 bases are shared with TRBD2. V lost 2 bases, J lost 4 bases, and 4 bases stayed unmatched. Germline loops: CDR1 SEHNR, CDR2 FQNEAQ (reference sequence). The CDR3 extends over 15 amino acids. CDR3 sequence reads: CASSLPTSGIYEQYF. For the CDR3, the DNA is TGTGCCAGCAGCTTACCGACTAGCGGGATTTACGAGCAGTACTTC.

The CDR3 DNA reads as TGTGCCAGCAGTTGGGACTTGAACACTGAAGCTTTCTTT. Translated: CASSWDLNTEAFF. The J gene is TRBJ1-1, the V gene TRBV6-6, with D perhaps matching TRBD1 (5 bases). Germline V gene data show CDR1 as MNHNY and CDR2 as SVGAGI (reference sequence). V dropped 4 bases and J dropped 0 bases, with 6 bases sitting between them. The CDR3 contains 13 residues.

The gene calls are TRBV19 and TRBJ2-5; D unresolved. V was clipped by 9 bases and J by 5 bases, with 16 bases between them. This CDR3 has 13 amino acids. CDR1 and CDR2 from the germline V gene are LNHDA and SQIVND (reference sequence). Written as DNA, the CDR3 is TGTGCCAGCGGTACTTGGGCCAAGGAGACCCAGTACTTC. It translates to CASGTWAKETQYF.

The chain is built from TRBV9 and TRBJ2-1; 10 bases match TRBD2. Germline values: CDR1 SGDLS, CDR2 YYNGEE. The CDR3 loop spans 15 amino acids. The junction had 5 bases not matched to a gene; V was cut back by 4 bases and J by 4 bases. This CDR3 reads CASSLRTSGYNEQFF. The CDR3 nucleotides read TGTGCCAGCAGCCTACGGACTAGCGGTTACAATGAGCAGTTCTTC.

The chain has TRBV28 and TRBJ1-1, with TRBD1 matching over 7 bases. The germline V gene has CDR1 MDHEN and CDR2 SYDVKM. This CDR3 is built from 13 residues. V dropped 5 bases and J dropped 4; count of bases not matched to a gene: 4. The CDR3: CASSTGAPTEAFF. CDR3 sequence (DNA): TGTGCCAGCAGTACAGGGGCCCCCACTGAAGCTTTCTTT.

The V gene is TRBV2, the J gene TRBJ2-2; perhaps TRBD2 as D (6 bases). CDR1 is SNHLY, CDR2 FYNNEI, per germline. CDR3 length: 15 amino acids. Between the trimmed V and J ends, which lost 6 bases and 7 bases, there was a span of 18 bases. The CDR3 spells CASRGTSSGGGELFF. CDR3 sequence (DNA): TGTGCCAGCAGGGGGACTTCCTCTGGGGGCGGGGAGCTGTTTTTT.

The chain recombines TRBV27 with TRBJ2-7, with D possibly TRBD1 on 5 matching bases. The CDR3 length is 17 residues. CDR1 and CDR2 from the germline V gene are MNHEY and SMNVEV (reference sequence). Trimming stripped 3 bases from V and 0 bases from J, with 18 bases between. The CDR3 DNA reads TGTGCCAGCAGTTTGGTTGGGCAGGGCCCCTTCTCCTACGAGCAGTACTTC. Protein sequence: CASSLVGQGPFSYEQYF.

J is TRBJ1-5 and V is TRBV7-3, with 7 bases identical to TRBD1. The J segment lost 2 bases and the V segment lost 5 bases, leaving 3 bases of the junction unmatched. From germline, CDR1 is SGHTA and CDR2 FQGTGA. The CDR3 runs 14 residues. CDR3 protein: CASSEGTGNQPQHF. In DNA, the CDR3 is TGTGCCAGCAGCGAAGGGACAGGCAATCAGCCCCAGCATTTT.

CDR3 DNA: TGTGCCACCAGTGATTCGGGACTAGCGGGAGAGCAAGATACGCAGTATTTT. This encodes CATSDSGLAGEQDTQYF. The J gene is TRBJ2-3, the V gene TRBV24-1; 14 bases are a match to TRBD2. There are 17 residues in the CDR3. Germline V lookup: CDR1 KGHDR, CDR2 SFDVKD. With V trimmed by 2 bases and J by 5 bases, 5 bases remained unmatched.

The rearrangement joins TRBV2 to TRBJ1-1; maybe TRBD1 (5 bases). The length of the CDR3 is 15 residues. The germline V and J ends were trimmed by 7 bases and 0 bases, with 15 bases remaining between them. Germline V gene data show CDR1 as SNHLY and CDR2 as FYNNEI. The chain's CDR3 is CASMSRADMNTEAFF. The CDR3 DNA reads TGTGCCAGCATGTCCAGGGCCGACATGAACACTGAAGCTTTCTTT.

J is TRBJ1-5 and V is TRBV3-1 (or the pseudogene TRBV3-2); D is possibly TRBD1 (6 bases). The CDR3 length is 15 residues. Deletions cut 5 bases from V and 5 bases from J, with 16 bases between. CDR1 LGHDT and CDR2 YNNKEL come from the germline V gene (reference sequence). The CDR3: CASSGGQSMDQPQHF. The DNA of the CDR3 is TGTGCCAGCAGCGGAGGACAGAGTATGGATCAGCCCCAGCATTTT.

The rearrangement joins TRBV23-1 to TRBJ2-3; 10 nucleotides line up with TRBD2. TRBV23-1 is an ORF; its function is uncertain. The CDR3 is made up of 19 amino acids. V lost 10 bases and J lost 0; bases outside the gene matches: 19. This CDR3 reads CAISFKTSGLPPSTDTQYF. CDR3 DNA: TGCGCCATTTCCTTTAAGACTAGCGGGTTACCCCCTAGCACAGATACGCAGTATTTT.

J is TRBJ2-1 and V is TRBV7-6, with D uncertain. Germline-derived CDR1 and CDR2 are SGHVS and FNYEAQ. This CDR3 is built from 13 residues. Trimming removed 5 bases at V and 6 bases at J, with 11 bases between. The CDR3, as DNA: TGTGCCAGCAGCGTAGACTTGCTCAATGAGCAGTTCTTC. Its protein product is CASSVDLLNEQFF.

The J gene is TRBJ1-5, the V gene TRBV7-2, with D perhaps matching TRBD1 (6 bases). Germline lookup yields CDR1 SGHTA and CDR2 FQGNSA. Trimming stripped 1 base from V and 5 bases from J, with 12 bases between. The CDR3 sequence is 15 residues long. CDR3: CASSLGFGGHQPQHF. The CDR3 bases are TGTGCCAGCAGCTTAGGTTTCGGGGGGCATCAGCCCCAGCATTTT.

The chain links TRBV4-2 to TRBJ2-2; D not certain. The V gene lost 0 bases and the J gene lost 3 bases, with 8 bases spanning the gap. CDR1 is LGHNA, CDR2 YNFKEQ, per germline. The CDR3 is 15 residues long. CDR3 sequence: CASSQDLGYTGELFF. CDR3 in DNA: TGTGCCAGCAGCCAAGATCTCGGGTACACCGGGGAGCTGTTTTTT.

The V gene is TRBV29-1, the J gene TRBJ1-2; 7 bases map to TRBD1. CDR1 is SQVTM, CDR2 ANQGSEA, per germline. The junction had 3 bases not matched to a gene; V was cut back by 8 bases and J by 3 bases. The CDR3 runs to 11 residues. The CDR3 here is CSLGTDYGYTF. CDR3 bases: TGCAGCCTCGGGACAGACTATGGCTACACCTTC.

This clone was seen a handful of times. The CDR3 spells CASREGGQPQHF. DNA of the CDR3: TGTGCCAGCAGAGAGGGGGGGCAGCCCCAGCATTTT. The chain has TRBV28 and TRBJ1-5; D is perhaps TRBD1 (6 bases). V shed 6 bases and J shed 7 bases, with 10 bases lying between them. This CDR3 is 12 amino acids long. Germline-derived CDR1 and CDR2 are MDHEN and SYDVKM. Full variable domain (rest looked up from reference TRBV28 and TRBJ1-5): DVKVTQSSRYLVKRTGEKVFLECVQDMDHENMFWYRQDPGLGLRLIYFSYDVKMKEKGDIPEGYSVSREKKERFSLILESASTNQTSMYLCASREGGQPQHFGDGTRLSIL.